This entry is about one T cell receptor beta chain. The sample belongs to a study of blood T cell repertoires in COVID-19. Here immunoSEQ multiplex PCR was the method, and the copy in TCRdb shows in-frame clones only, minus some. This sample has some 190,000 clones, with 88% found just once. Germline-derived CDR1 and CDR2 are SGHRS and YFSETQ. The CDR3 loop spans 17 amino acids. The trim removed 3 bases at V and 3 bases at J, leaving 10 bases unmatched. This receptor was obtained from a man younger than 35 with active or convalescent COVID-19. The chain joins TRBV5-1 to TRBJ2-3, with TRBD2 matching over 10 bases. The sample was peripheral blood. The CDR3 DNA is TGCGCCAGCAGCTCCCGAATAGCGGGAGGTAGAACAGATACGCAGTATTTT. Amino acid sequence: CASSSRIAGGRTDTQYF.